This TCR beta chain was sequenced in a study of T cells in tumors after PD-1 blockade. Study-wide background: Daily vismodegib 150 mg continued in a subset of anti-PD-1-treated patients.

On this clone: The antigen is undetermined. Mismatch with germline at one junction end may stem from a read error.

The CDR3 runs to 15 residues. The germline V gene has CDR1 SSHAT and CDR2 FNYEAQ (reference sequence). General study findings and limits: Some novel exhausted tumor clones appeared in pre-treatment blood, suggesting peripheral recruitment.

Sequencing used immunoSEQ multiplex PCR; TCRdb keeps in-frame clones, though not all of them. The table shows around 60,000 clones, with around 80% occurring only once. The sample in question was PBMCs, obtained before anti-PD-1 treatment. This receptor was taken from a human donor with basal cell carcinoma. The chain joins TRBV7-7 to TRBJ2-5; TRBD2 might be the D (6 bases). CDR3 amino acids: CASSPRDSMTGTQYF. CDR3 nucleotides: TGTGCTAGCAGCCCCCGGGACTCCATGACTGGGACCCAGTACTTC.